The 18 T cell receptor beta chains below come from one sample, sequenced in a study of cytomegalovirus exposure and HLA in healthy donors (dated by TCRdb to 2016 to 2017). Libraries were built with the immunoSEQ multiplex PCR assay. A mixture of 60 forward primers for TCR Vbeta segments and 13 reverse primers for TCR Jbeta segments was used in the multiplex PCR. This immuneACCESS table, as held by TCRdb, lists in-frame sequences with V and J called but not all clones. Of the missing ones, under half trace to an unresolved V gene in checked studies; the others have no known cause. This sample has around 190,000 clones in its table, and about 69% of those were observed once. Together, the top ten hold 4.5% to 5.5% of the sample. Sequencing input: PBMCs. These receptors were collected from a man aged 25 to 40 in good health and CMV-seropositive.

In its sample, this clone was seen once. The chain is built from TRBV2 and TRBJ1-5, with 9 bases aligning to TRBD1. Germline CDR1 and CDR2: SNHLY and FYNNEI. The CDR3 consists of 16 residues. The junction had 8 bases not matched to a gene; V was cut back by 5 bases and J by 3 bases. The CDR3 spells CASSRQGGRNNQPQHF. The CDR3 DNA follows: TGTGCCAGCAGTCGACAGGGGGGTCGTAACAATCAGCCCCAGCATTTT.

This clone was counted a few times. CDR3 sequence (DNA): TGTGCCAGCAGCCATGGGACAGGGGTGGGCGAGACCCAGTACTTC. Translating it yields CASSHGTGVGETQYF. The gene calls are TRBV4-2 and TRBJ2-5, with 10 bases aligning to TRBD1. The V gene end was trimmed by 3 bases and the J gene end by 5 bases; junction bases not matched to a gene: 6. The germline gives CDR1 LGHNA, CDR2 YNFKEQ. The length of the CDR3 is 15 residues.

The chain recombines TRBV2 with TRBJ1-5; 8 bases are shared with TRBD1. The germline V gene encodes CDR1 SNHLY and CDR2 FYNNEI. The CDR3 is made up of 13 amino acids. This CDR3 reads CGQGRDSNQPQHF. CDR3 bases: TGTGGACAGGGGAGGGATAGCAATCAGCCCCAGCATTTT.

This clone has just a few counts. This rearrangement joins TRBV6-1 to TRBJ2-7, with 7 nucleotides matching TRBD2. CDR3 length: 16 amino acids. CDR1 is MNHNS and CDR2 is SASEGT in the germline V gene. The trim removed 1 base at V and 2 bases at J, leaving 8 bases unmatched. CDR3 sequence (DNA): TGTGCCAGCAGTGAAGTTTCTAGCGGCTTCCCCTACGAGCAGTACTTC. Its protein is CASSEVSSGFPYEQYF.

This rearrangement joins TRBV9 to TRBJ1-2, with 12 bases fitting TRBD1. This CDR3 contains 17 residues. The junction had 13 bases not matched to a gene; V was cut back by 4 bases and J by 6 bases. Per germline, CDR1 SGDLS and CDR2 YYNGEE. As DNA, the CDR3 is TGTGCCAGCAGCCCCCGGGACAGGGGGCAAGGGCTCGATGGCTACACCTTC. It yields the protein CASSPRDRGQGLDGYTF. Together with reference TRBV9 and TRBJ1-2, the CDR3 gives the full variable domain: DSGVTQTPKHLITATGQRVTLRCSPRSGDLSVYWYQQSLDQGLQFLIQYYNGEERAKGNILERFSAQQFPDLHSELNLSSLELGDSALYFCASSPRDRGQGLDGYTFGSGTRLTVV.

DNA of the CDR3: TGTGCCAGCAGCCGCGGGACTAGCGGGAAAGAGACCCAGTACTTC. Protein: CASSRGTSGKETQYF. V is TRBV6-5 and J is TRBJ2-5; TRBD2 agrees at 13 bases. V trimming: 6 bases; J trimming: 3 bases; junction bases outside the gene matches: 4. The CDR3 totals 15 residues. In germline, CDR1 is MNHEY, CDR2 SVGAGI.

The chain recombines TRBV6-1 with TRBJ1-4; TRBD1 agrees at 7 bases. Germline-derived CDR1 and CDR2 are MNHNS and SASEGT. J gave up 12 bases and V 0 bases, and 10 bases lay outside the gene matches. CDR3 length: 15 amino acids. CDR3 sequence reads: CASSEAGQGVRELFF. For the CDR3, the DNA is TGTGCCAGCAGTGAAGCTGGGCAGGGGGTGAGGGAACTGTTTTTT.

This clone came up a few times. The rearrangement links TRBV6-4 to TRBJ2-3; 10 positions match TRBD2. V gave up 2 bases and J gave up 6 bases; unmatched junction bases: 8. CDR3 length: 16 amino acids. The V gene's germline CDR1 is MRHNA and CDR2 SNTAGT. DNA for the CDR3: TGTGCCAGCAGTGACACGGTAGCGGGGGGCCGCGATACGCAGTATTTT. Residues: CASSDTVAGGRDTQYF.

The chain couples TRBV27 to TRBJ1-3, with 9 bases identical to TRBD1. The length of the CDR3 is 15 residues. Trimming removed 6 bases from V and 4 bases from J; junction bases left unmatched: 7. The germline V gene encodes CDR1 MNHEY and CDR2 SMNVEV (reference sequence). The CDR3, as DNA: TGTGCCAGCAGCCTACAGGGGGCGCTGGGAAACACCATATATTTT. Its translation is CASSLQGALGNTIYF.

Remarks on this clone: The junction differs from germline at one of its ends, possibly a read error. This chain links TRBV7-2 with TRBJ2-5; TRBD2 aligns across 7 bases. The germline V gene has CDR1 SGHTA and CDR2 FQGNSA. The CDR3 runs 13 residues. The CDR3 DNA follows: TGTGCCGGCAGCTCGCGGCGGGGGGAGACCCAGTACTTC. Translating it yields CAGSSRRGETQYF.

Here the CDR3 DNA reads TGTGCCAGCAGCGGGGTGCAGGGGAACTATGGCTACACCTTC. Translated, it gives CASSGVQGNYGYTF. The rearrangement links TRBV9 to TRBJ1-2, with D possibly being TRBD1 (6 bases). Per the germline V gene, CDR1 is SGDLS and CDR2 is YYNGEE. The CDR3 spans 14 residues. V dropped 3 bases and J dropped 2 bases, with 11 bases sitting between them.

This chain links TRBV13 with TRBJ2-7; TRBD1 aligns across 7 bases. Germline CDR1 is PRHDT and CDR2 is FYEKMQ (reference sequence). The CDR3 sequence is 14 residues long. Trimming at V came to 3 bases and at J to 6 bases, leaving 8 bases not matched to a gene. For the CDR3, the DNA is TGTGCCAGCAGCTTCAGGGGGTTCGCAAGCGAGCAGTACTTC. Its translation is CASSFRGFASEQYF.

To note about this clone: The junction departs from germline at one end; a sequencing error may be responsible. V gene TRBV7-7 combines with J gene TRBJ1-4; 10 bases agree with TRBD1. CDR1 is SSHAT and CDR2 is FNYEAQ in the germline V gene (reference sequence). CDR3 length: 14 amino acids. The CDR3 coding sequence is TGTGCTAGCAGCGCCGGGACAGGGGCAGAAAAACTGTTTTTT. Its translation is CASSAGTGAEKLFF.

The V gene is TRBV30, the J gene TRBJ2-2, with 9 bases identical to TRBD1. Germline CDR1 is GTSNPN and CDR2 is SVGIG (reference sequence). J gave up 5 bases and V 0 bases, and 4 bases lay outside the gene matches. The CDR3 spans 15 residues. CDR3 coding DNA: TGTGCCTGGAGTGTACGGGACAGGGATACCGGGGAGCTGTTTTTT. Translation gives CAWSVRDRDTGELFF. Full variable domain (outside the CDR3, taken from reference TRBV30 and TRBJ2-2): SQTIHQWPATLVQPVGSPLSLECTVEGTSNPNLYWYRQAAGRGLQLLFYSVGIGQISSEVPQNLSASRPQDRQFILSSKKLLLSDSGFYLCAWSVRDRDTGELFFGEGSRLTVL.

The chain joins TRBV6-1 to TRBJ2-7, with 7 bases identical to TRBD2. This CDR3 comprises 14 residues. The germline V gene encodes CDR1 MNHNS and CDR2 SASEGT. J was trimmed by 1 base and V by 6 bases; bases with no gene match: 6. CDR3 in DNA: TGTGCCAGCAGAGGGACTAATGGGTCCTACGAGCAGTACTTC. It codes for CASRGTNGSYEQYF.

This clone was detected only a few times. Other DNA sequences of this sample code for an identical CDR3. This sequence joins TRBV11-2 and TRBJ2-2; a possible D gene is TRBD2 (6 bases). V dropped 1 base and J dropped 7 bases, with 13 bases sitting between them. CDR3 length equals 15 residues. Germline CDR1 is SGHAT and CDR2 is FQNNGV. The CDR3 is CASSLGWEVSGELFF. The CDR3 nucleotides read TGTGCCAGCAGCTTAGGGTGGGAGGTCAGCGGGGAGCTGTTTTTT.

The CDR3 nucleotides read TGTGCCAGCAGCTTATTAGCGGGGGGACCTTTTGCCTACAATGAGCAGTTCTTC. Its translation is CASSLLAGGPFAYNEQFF. The chain has TRBV5-6 and TRBJ2-1; 10 nucleotides match TRBD2. CDR1 SGHDT and CDR2 YYEEEE come from the germline V gene. The CDR3 length is 18 residues. The V segment lost 2 bases and the J segment 2 bases; nucleotides outside the gene matches: 10.

The rearrangement joins TRBV18 to TRBJ1-1; TRBD1 is a possible D gene (5 bases). The CDR3 extends over 15 amino acids. CDR1 and CDR2 from the germline V gene are KGHSH and LQKENI. Between the trimmed V and J ends, which lost 3 bases and 5 bases, there was a span of 16 bases. The CDR3 nucleotides are TGTGCCAGCTCACCGGAGGGGTTGAGAAGGACTGAAGCTTTCTTT. Residues: CASSPEGLRRTEAFF.